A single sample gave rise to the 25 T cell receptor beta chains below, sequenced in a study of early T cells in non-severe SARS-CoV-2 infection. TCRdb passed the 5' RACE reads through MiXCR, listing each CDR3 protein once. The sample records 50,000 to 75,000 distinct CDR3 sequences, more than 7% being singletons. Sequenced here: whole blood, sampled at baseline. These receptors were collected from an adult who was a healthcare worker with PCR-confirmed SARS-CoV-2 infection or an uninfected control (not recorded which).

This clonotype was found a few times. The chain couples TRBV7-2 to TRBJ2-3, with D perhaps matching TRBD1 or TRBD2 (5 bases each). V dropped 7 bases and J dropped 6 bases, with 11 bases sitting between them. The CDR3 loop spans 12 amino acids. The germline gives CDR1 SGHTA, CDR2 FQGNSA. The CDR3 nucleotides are TGTGCCAGCAACTGGGGGACCGATACGCAGTATTTT. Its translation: CASNWGTDTQYF.

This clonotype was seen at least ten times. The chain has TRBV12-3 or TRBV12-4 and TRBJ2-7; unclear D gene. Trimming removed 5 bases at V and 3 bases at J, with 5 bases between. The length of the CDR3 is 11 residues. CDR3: CASSLNYEQYF. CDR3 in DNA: TGTGCCAGCAGTCTGAACTACGAGCAGTACTTC.

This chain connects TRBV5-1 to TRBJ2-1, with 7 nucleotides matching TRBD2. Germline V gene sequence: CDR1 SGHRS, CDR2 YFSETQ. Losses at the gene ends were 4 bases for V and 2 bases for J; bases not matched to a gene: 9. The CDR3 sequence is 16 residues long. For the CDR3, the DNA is TGCGCCAGCAGCAAGATGAGCGGGGCTACCTACAATGAGCAGTTCTTC. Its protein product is CASSKMSGATYNEQFF.

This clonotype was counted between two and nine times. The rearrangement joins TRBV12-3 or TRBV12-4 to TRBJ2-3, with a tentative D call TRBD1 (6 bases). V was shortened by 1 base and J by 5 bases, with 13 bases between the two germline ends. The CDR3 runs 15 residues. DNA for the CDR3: TGTGCCAGCAGTTTAGAGACAGGATTAGGAGATACGCAGTATTTT. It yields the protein CASSLETGLGDTQYF.

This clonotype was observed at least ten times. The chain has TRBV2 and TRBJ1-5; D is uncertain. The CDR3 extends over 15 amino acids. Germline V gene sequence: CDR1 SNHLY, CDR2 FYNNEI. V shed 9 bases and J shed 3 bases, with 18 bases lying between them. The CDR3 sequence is CASKYNAGFNQPQHF. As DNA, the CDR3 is TGTGCCAGTAAATACAATGCGGGGTTCAATCAGCCCCAGCATTTT.

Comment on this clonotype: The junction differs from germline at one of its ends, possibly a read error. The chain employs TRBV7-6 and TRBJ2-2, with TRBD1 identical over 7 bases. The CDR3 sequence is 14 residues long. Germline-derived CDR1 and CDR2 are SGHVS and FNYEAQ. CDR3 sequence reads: CASSDRVYTRELFF. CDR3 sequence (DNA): TGTGCCAGCAGTGACAGGGTCTACACCAGGGAGCTGTTTTTT.

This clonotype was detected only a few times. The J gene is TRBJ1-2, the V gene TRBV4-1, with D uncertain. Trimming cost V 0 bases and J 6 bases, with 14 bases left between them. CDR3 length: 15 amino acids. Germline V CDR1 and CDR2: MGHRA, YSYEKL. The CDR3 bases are TGCGCCAGCAGCCAAGATCAGAGCGGGAGGGATGGCTACACCTTC. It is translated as CASSQDQSGRDGYTF.

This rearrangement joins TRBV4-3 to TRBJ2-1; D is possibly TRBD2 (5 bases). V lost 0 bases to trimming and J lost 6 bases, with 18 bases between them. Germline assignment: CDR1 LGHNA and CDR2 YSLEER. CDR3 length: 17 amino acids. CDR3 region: CASSQDPASIEGNEQFF. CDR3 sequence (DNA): TGCGCCAGCAGCCAAGACCCGGCTAGCATCGAAGGCAATGAGCAGTTCTTC.

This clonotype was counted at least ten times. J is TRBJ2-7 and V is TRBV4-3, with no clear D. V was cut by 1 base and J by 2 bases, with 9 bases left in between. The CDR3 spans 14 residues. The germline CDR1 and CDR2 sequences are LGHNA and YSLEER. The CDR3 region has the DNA TGCGCCAGCAGCCAAGTGCAGAGTACCTACGAGCAGTACTTC. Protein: CASSQVQSTYEQYF.

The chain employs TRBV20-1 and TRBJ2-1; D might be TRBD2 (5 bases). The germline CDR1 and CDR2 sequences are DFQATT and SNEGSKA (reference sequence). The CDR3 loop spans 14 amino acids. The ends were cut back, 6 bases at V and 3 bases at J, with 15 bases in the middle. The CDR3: CSARGRAGYNEQFF. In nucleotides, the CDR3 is TGCAGTGCCCGAGGGCGGGCCGGCTACAATGAGCAGTTCTTC.

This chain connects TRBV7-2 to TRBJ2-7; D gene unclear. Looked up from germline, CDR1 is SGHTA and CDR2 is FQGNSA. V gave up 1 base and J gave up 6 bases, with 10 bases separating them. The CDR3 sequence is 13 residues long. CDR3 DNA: TGTGCCAGCAGCTTAGAGAGTAGGGCCGAGCAGTACTTC. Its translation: CASSLESRAEQYF.

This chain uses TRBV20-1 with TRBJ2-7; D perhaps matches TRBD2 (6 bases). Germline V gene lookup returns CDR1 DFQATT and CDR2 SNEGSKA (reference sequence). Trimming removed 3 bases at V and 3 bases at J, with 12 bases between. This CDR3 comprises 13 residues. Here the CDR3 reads CSASSGLYYEQYF. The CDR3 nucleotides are TGCAGTGCTAGTTCGGGACTGTACTACGAGCAGTACTTC.

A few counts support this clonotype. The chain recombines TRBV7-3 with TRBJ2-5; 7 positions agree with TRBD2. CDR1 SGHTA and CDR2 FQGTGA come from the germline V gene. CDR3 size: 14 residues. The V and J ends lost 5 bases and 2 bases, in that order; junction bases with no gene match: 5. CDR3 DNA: TGTGCCAGCAGCCCCCGGACTAGTCAAGAGACCCAGTACTTC. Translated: CASSPRTSQETQYF.

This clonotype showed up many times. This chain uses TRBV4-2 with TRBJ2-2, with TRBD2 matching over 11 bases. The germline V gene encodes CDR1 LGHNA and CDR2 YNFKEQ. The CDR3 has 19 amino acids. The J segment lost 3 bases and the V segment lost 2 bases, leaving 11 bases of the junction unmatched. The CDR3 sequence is CASSQNSGRARADTGELFF. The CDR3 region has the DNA TGTGCCAGCAGCCAAAATAGCGGGAGGGCCAGGGCAGACACCGGGGAGCTGTTTTTT.

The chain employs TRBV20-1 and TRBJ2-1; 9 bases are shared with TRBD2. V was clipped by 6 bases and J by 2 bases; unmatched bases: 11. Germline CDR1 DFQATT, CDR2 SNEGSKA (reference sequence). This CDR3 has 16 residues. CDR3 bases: TGCAGTGCGAGCCGCCGGCGGGAGGGACCCTACAATGAGCAGTTCTTC. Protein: CSASRRREGPYNEQFF.

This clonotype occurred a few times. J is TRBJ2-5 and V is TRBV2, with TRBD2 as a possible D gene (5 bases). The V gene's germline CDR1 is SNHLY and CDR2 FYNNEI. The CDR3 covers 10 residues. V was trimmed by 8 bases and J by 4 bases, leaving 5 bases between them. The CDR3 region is CASGRETQYF. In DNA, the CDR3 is TGTGCCAGCGGGAGAGAGACCCAGTACTTC.

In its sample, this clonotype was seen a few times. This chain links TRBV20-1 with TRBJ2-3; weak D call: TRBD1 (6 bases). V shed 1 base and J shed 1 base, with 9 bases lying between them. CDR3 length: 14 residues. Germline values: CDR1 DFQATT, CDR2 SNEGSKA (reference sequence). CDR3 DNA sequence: TGCAGTGCTAGAGGGGGGCTGGGCACAGATACGCAGTATTTT. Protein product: CSARGGLGTDTQYF.

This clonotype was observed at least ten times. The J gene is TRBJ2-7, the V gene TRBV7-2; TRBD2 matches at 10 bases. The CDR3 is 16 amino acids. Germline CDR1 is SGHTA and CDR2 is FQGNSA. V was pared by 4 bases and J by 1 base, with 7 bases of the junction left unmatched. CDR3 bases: TGTGCCAGCAGCTCAGGGACTAGCGCTTTTTCCTACGAGCAGTACTTC. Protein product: CASSSGTSAFSYEQYF. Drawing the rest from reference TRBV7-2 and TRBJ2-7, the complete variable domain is GAGVSQSPSNKVTEKGKDVELRCDPISGHTALYWYRQSLGQGLEFLIYFQGNSAPDKSGLPSDRFSAERTGGSVSTLTIQRTQQEDSAVYLCASSSGTSAFSYEQYFGPGTRLTVT.

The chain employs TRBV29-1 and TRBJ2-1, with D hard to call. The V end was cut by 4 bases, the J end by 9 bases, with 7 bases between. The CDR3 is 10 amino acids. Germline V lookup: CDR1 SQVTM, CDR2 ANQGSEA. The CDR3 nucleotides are TGCAGCGTTGGAGTGGGTGAGCAGTTCTTC. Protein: CSVGVGEQFF.

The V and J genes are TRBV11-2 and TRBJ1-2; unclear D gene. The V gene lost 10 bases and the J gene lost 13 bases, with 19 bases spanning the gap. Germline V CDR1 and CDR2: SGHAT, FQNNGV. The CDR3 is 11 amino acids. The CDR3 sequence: CATPLYIRPTF. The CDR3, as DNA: TGTGCCACCCCCTTATATATCAGACCCACCTTC.

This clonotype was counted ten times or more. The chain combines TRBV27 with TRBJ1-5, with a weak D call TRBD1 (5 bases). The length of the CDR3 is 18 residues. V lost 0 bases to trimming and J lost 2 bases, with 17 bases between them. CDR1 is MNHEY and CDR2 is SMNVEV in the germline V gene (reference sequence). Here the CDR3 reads CASSLSINPGRGNQPQHF. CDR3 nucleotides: TGTGCCAGCAGTTTATCAATTAACCCTGGCAGGGGCAATCAGCCCCAGCATTTT.

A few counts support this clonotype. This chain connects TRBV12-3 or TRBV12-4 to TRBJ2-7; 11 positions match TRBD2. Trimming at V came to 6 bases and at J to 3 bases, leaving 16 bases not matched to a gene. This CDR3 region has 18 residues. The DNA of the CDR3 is TGTGCCAGCAGCTCCTCCTCTAGCGGGAGGTCACAAAACTACGAGCAGTACTTC. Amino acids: CASSSSSSGRSQNYEQYF.

CDR3 nucleotide sequence: TGTGCCAGCAGGGGGTGGCGGCCAAATTCACCCCTCCACTTT. Translating gives CASRGWRPNSPLHF. The chain recombines TRBV27 with TRBJ1-6, with D unclear. This CDR3 spans 14 amino acids. Germline lookup yields CDR1 MNHEY and CDR2 SMNVEV (reference sequence). The V end lost 6 bases, the J end lost 7 bases, and 13 bases lay between the germline ends.

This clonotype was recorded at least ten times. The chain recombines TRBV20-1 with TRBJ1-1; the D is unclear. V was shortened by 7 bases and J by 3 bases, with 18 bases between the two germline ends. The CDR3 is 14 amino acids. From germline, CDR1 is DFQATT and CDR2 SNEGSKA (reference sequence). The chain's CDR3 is CSVGAGQAYTEAFF. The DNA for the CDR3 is TGCAGTGTTGGCGCGGGCCAGGCCTACACTGAAGCTTTCTTT.

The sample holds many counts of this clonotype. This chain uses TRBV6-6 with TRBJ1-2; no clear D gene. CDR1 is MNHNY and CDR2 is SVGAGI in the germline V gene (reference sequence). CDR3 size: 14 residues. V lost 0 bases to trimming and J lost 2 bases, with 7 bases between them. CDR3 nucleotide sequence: TGTGCCAGCAGTTACTCGGGAGGGAACTATGGCTACACCTTC. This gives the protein CASSYSGGNYGYTF.